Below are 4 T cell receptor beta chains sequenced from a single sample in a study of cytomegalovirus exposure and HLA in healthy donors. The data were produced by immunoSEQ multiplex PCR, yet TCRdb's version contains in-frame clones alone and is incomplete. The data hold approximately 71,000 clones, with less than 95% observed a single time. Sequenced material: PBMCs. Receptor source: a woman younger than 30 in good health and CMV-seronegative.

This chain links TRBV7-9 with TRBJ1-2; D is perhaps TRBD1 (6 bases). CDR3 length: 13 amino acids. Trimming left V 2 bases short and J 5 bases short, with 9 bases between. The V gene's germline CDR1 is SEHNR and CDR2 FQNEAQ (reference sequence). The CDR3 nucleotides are TGTGCCAGCAGCTTAAACAGGGATTATGGCTACACCTTC. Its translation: CASSLNRDYGYTF.

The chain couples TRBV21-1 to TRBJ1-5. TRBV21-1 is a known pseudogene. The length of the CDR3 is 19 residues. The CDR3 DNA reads TGTGCCAGCAGCAAAGTCTTAATCGGCGGTTGGCTTAGCAATCAGCCCCAGCATTTT. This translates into CASSKVLIGGWLSNQPQHF.

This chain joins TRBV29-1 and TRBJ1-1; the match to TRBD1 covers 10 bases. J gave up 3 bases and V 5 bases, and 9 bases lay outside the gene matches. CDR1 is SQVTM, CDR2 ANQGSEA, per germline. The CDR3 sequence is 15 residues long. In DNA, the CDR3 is TGCAGCGTTCGGAGGGGGGACAGGGGAGACACTGAAGCTTTCTTT. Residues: CSVRRGDRGDTEAFF.

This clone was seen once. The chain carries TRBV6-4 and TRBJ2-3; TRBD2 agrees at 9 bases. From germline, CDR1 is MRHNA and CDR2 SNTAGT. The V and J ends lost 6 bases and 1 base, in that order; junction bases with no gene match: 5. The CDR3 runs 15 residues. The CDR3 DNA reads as TGTGCCAGCAGCCGAGCGGGGGGCGGCACAGATACGCAGTATTTT. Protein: CASSRAGGGTDTQYF.